The 14 T cell receptor beta chains below all came from one sample that was sequenced in a study of OX40 agonist ivuxolimab in advanced cancers. The method was immunoSEQ multiplex PCR; TCRdb's version includes in-frame clones alone and lacks a portion of them. The sample includes around 83,000 clones, about 89% of them seen just once. Specimen: CD4+ or CD8+ T cells sorted from blood, collected in a trial of the OX40 agonist ivuxolimab. The receptors here all came from an adult with an advanced solid tumor such as melanoma, head and neck, liver or kidney cancer.

This clone was detected a few times. The rearrangement uses TRBV7-3 and TRBJ2-6, with D uncertain. CDR3 length: 15 residues. The V and J ends lost 7 bases and 0 bases respectively, with 10 bases between them. Germline V lookup: CDR1 SGHTA, CDR2 FQGTGA. In DNA, the CDR3 is TGTGCCAGCACCCAGCAGAGCTCTGGGGCCAACGTCCTGACTTTC. Translation gives CASTQQSSGANVLTF.

The CDR3 DNA follows: TGTGCCATCAGTGATACTTGGGGGGCGAGTGCTAACTATGGCTACACCTTC. Residues: CAISDTWGASANYGYTF. V gene TRBV10-3 combines with J gene TRBJ1-2; weak D call: TRBD1 (6 bases). Trimming pared 3 bases from V and 0 bases from J, leaving 17 bases between. This CDR3 comprises 17 residues. Germline V gene lookup returns CDR1 ENHRY and CDR2 SYGVKD.

The rearrangement uses TRBV7-2 and TRBJ2-1; D not resolved. The CDR3 consists of 13 residues. Germline CDR1 reads SGHTA; CDR2 reads FQGNSA. Between the trimmed V and J ends, which lost 6 bases and 8 bases, there was a span of 14 bases. The CDR3 nucleotides read TGTGCCAGCAGGTCCCCTAGTTCGGATGAGCAGTTCTTC. It yields the protein CASRSPSSDEQFF.

J is TRBJ1-5 and V is TRBV19, with D unclear. The germline V gene encodes CDR1 LNHDA and CDR2 SQIVND (reference sequence). Between the trimmed V and J ends, which lost 6 bases and 4 bases, there was a span of 16 bases. The CDR3 has 15 residues. The CDR3 DNA reads as TGTGCCAGTAGGACCCTTCACACGTTGAATCAGCCCCAGCATTTT. It translates to CASRTLHTLNQPQHF.

V is TRBV11-1 and J is TRBJ2-1; D is uncertain. V was trimmed by 5 bases and J by 6 bases, leaving 14 bases between them. The CDR3 is 14 amino acids. Per the germline V gene, CDR1 is SGHAT and CDR2 is FQDESV (reference sequence). Here the CDR3 reads CASSTGLGRNEQFF. For the CDR3, the DNA is TGTGCCAGCAGCACCGGTCTAGGGCGCAATGAGCAGTTCTTC. The full variable domain, with the rest looked up from reference TRBV11-1 and TRBJ2-1, is EAEVAQSPRYKITEKSQAVAFWCDPISGHATLYWYRQILGQGPELLVQFQDESVVDDSQLPKDRFSAERLKGVDSTLKIQPAELGDSAMYLCASSTGLGRNEQFFGPGTRLTVL.

The chain is built from TRBV15 and TRBJ2-1, with 12 bases fitting TRBD2. CDR3 size: 16 residues. Germline V gene sequence: CDR1 LNHNV, CDR2 YYDKDF (reference sequence). V shed 1 base, J shed 3 bases, and the junction held 1 base outside the gene matches. The CDR3 is CATSRGGLAGYNEQFF. The CDR3 DNA is TGTGCCACCAGCAGAGGGGGACTAGCGGGCTACAATGAGCAGTTCTTC. Looking up the rest from reference TRBV15 and TRBJ2-1 gives the full variable domain: DAMVIQNPRYQVTQFGKPVTLSCSQTLNHNVMYWYQQKSSQAPKLLFHYYDKDFNNEADTPDNFQSRRPNTSFCFLDIRSPGLGDTAMYLCATSRGGLAGYNEQFFGPGTRLTVL.

The gene calls are TRBV6-4 and TRBJ1-2; D is ambiguous. The CDR3 totals 14 residues. Germline V lookup: CDR1 MRHNA, CDR2 SNTAGT. V was trimmed by 5 bases and J by 6 bases, leaving 16 bases between them. CDR3 in DNA: TGTGCCAGCAGTCCCCTATCGGCCCTCCATGGCTACACCTTC. This encodes CASSPLSALHGYTF.

This clone was detected only once. The rearrangement links TRBV9 to TRBJ2-1; 9 bases line up with TRBD1. CDR1 SGDLS and CDR2 YYNGEE come from the germline V gene. V lost 2 bases to trimming and J lost 10 bases; unmatched junction nucleotides: 10. The CDR3 covers 15 residues. The CDR3 loop reads CASSVYGTGNGEQFF. CDR3 sequence (DNA): TGTGCCAGCAGCGTTTATGGGACAGGGAACGGCGAGCAGTTCTTC.

The CDR3 reads CASSLGLDTDTQYF. In nucleotides, the CDR3 is TGTGCCAGCAGCTTAGGACTCGACACAGATACGCAGTATTTT. The chain joins TRBV7-2 to TRBJ2-3; D is undetermined. CDR3 length: 14 residues. Germline V gene sequence: CDR1 SGHTA, CDR2 FQGNSA. V shed 1 base and J shed 2 bases, with 7 bases lying between them.

A single count supports this clone. Other DNA sequences in this specimen translate into the identical CDR3. The chain couples TRBV5-6 to TRBJ2-1; the match to TRBD2 covers 8 bases. V lost 0 bases to trimming and J lost 3 bases; unmatched junction nucleotides: 5. Germline V gene sequence: CDR1 SGHDT, CDR2 YYEEEE. The CDR3 sequence is 16 residues long. CDR3 amino acids: CASSLAPAGGYNEQFF. In DNA, the CDR3 is TGTGCCAGCAGCTTGGCACCCGCGGGAGGCTACAATGAGCAGTTCTTC.

The chain combines TRBV18 with TRBJ2-5, with unresolved D. This CDR3 spans 12 amino acids. Trimming cost V 3 bases and J 2 bases, with 4 bases left between them. CDR1 is KGHSH and CDR2 is LQKENI in the germline V gene. CDR3 coding DNA: TGTGCCAGCTCACCCGGACAAGAGACCCAGTACTTC. Its protein is CASSPGQETQYF.

The chain combines TRBV5-5 with TRBJ1-1; D is uncertain. The CDR3 has 15 amino acids. CDR1 is SGHKS, CDR2 YYEKEE, per germline (reference sequence). Deletions cut 2 bases from V and 1 base from J, with 12 bases between. CDR3 in amino acids: CASSLMGLGNTEAFF. The CDR3 nucleotides read TGTGCCAGCAGCTTAATGGGGTTGGGGAACACTGAAGCTTTCTTT. The full variable domain, rest sourced from reference TRBV5-5 and TRBJ1-1, is DAGVTQSPTHLIKTRGQQVTLRCSPISGHKSVSWYQQVLGQGPQFIFQYYEKEERGRGNFPDRFSARQFPNYSSELNVNALLLGDSALYLCASSLMGLGNTEAFFGQGTRLTVV.

The chain combines TRBV29-1 with TRBJ1-1; 8 bases are a match to TRBD1. The CDR3 spans 13 residues. J was trimmed by 4 bases and V by 7 bases; bases with no gene match: 8. Germline assignment: CDR1 SQVTM and CDR2 ANQGSEA. This chain's CDR3 is CSAIPTGGTEAFF. The CDR3 DNA follows: TGCAGCGCCATACCAACAGGGGGCACTGAAGCTTTCTTT.

In this sample, this clone turned up once. The chain carries TRBV10-3 and TRBJ1-1; D unclear. V was clipped by 3 bases and J by 2 bases, with 7 bases between them. Germline V gives CDR1 ENHRY, CDR2 SYGVKD. This CDR3 region has 13 residues. The CDR3 coding sequence is TGTGCCATCAGTGAAACCGTAAACACTGAAGCTTTCTTT. Translation gives CAISETVNTEAFF.